This TCR beta chain came from a study of cytomegalovirus exposure and HLA in healthy donors. Study background: HLA-typed donors were the source of about 85 million unique TCRs, which an early data release held.

This CDR3 is 13 amino acids long. The V end was cut by 6 bases, the J end by 4 bases, with 15 bases between. CDR1 and CDR2 (germline): SQVTM, ANQGSEA. A multiplex PCR was run with 60 Vbeta primers and 13 Jbeta primers. This table comes from immunoSEQ multiplex PCR, and its TCRdb copy is limited to in-frame clones, with some not included. The repertoire includes 140,000 to 150,000 clones, 79% of them detected once, and 6.5% to 8% sits in the top ten. Sample: PBMCs. The receptor was derived from a woman in her thirties or forties in good health and CMV-seropositive. J is TRBJ1-2 and V is TRBV29-1; D is undetermined. CDR3 DNA: TGCAGCGTCCACCGGGGTAGGCTCTATGGCTACACCTTC. Its translation: CSVHRGRLYGYTF.